This TCR beta chain was captured in a study of blood T cell repertoires in COVID-19. Participant-given clinical history determined each cohort assignment. Donors of Cohort 3 who recovered were those that had two negative PCRs, clearance, or symptom resolution. Per the germline V gene, CDR1 is KGHDR and CDR2 is SFDVKD. The J segment lost 2 bases and the V segment lost 8 bases, leaving 9 bases of the junction unmatched. This CDR3 comprises 17 residues. Profiled with immunoSEQ multiplex PCR; TCRdb holds only in-frame clones, not every one. In the table there are 500,000 or so clones, approximately 90% of which are singletons.

The sequence came from a woman aged 18-35 years who had recovered from COVID-19. The chain couples TRBV24-1 to TRBJ2-6, with TRBD1 matching 9 bases. The material sequenced was PBMCs or T cells enriched from blood (not recorded which). The CDR3 DNA reads TGTGCCACCATACCTGGACAGGGGTACCCTGGGGCCAACGTCCTGACTTTC. Translating it yields CATIPGQGYPGANVLTF.